These 3 T cell receptor delta chains were all obtained from the same sample, sequenced in a study of γδ T cells in repeated Plasmodium falciparum infection. TCRdb called clones from the multiplex PCR reads again using CATT. This sample carries roughly 90,000 delta-chain clones, 1.4% of them seen once, and the ten largest clones take 8.5% to 10%. Gammadelta T cells were flow-sorted from PBMC into Vgamma9/Vdelta2+ and Vdelta2-negative populations for bulk analysis. The sequencing input was gamma-delta T cells from blood. These receptor sequences come from a pool of human donors (malaria-infected and uninfected, not separated).

This clone was counted only a few times. Translating this DNA gives a protein that differs at residue 11 from the TCRdb one, which belongs to a much larger clone; a read error is likely, and the protein shown is this translation. V is TRDV2 and J is TRDJ3; 8 bases are shared with TRDD3. Assignment of the J gene here rests on matching the DNA to germline, because TCRdb gives none. The CDR3 runs 19 residues. Germline values: CDR1 GEAIGNYY, CDR2 EKD. The V and J ends lost 0 bases and 5 bases, in that order; junction bases with no gene match: 11. The CDR3 spells CACDTVSTGGPGDTRQMFF. The CDR3 DNA is TGTGCCTGTGACACCGTTTCTACTGGGGGTCCCGGGGACACCCGACAGATGTTTTTC.

Of note for this clone: The TCRdb protein, from a much larger clone, departs from this DNA's translation at residue 5, likely by read error; the protein shown derives from the DNA. The CDR3 nucleotides read TGTGCCTGTGACGCCCTGGGTCCGAGGGTCGATAAACTCATCTTT. It codes for CACDALGPRVDKLIF. J is TRDJ1 and V is TRDV2, with D maybe TRDD3 (5 bases). Since TCRdb gives no J gene, matching the DNA to germline was used here to assign it. This CDR3 is 15 amino acids long. In germline, CDR1 is GEAIGNYY, CDR2 EKD. V was clipped by 3 bases and J by 4 bases, with 17 bases between them.

To note about this clone: Given a far larger clone just one base away, this is likely a sequencing read error. Other DNA sequences from this sample encode an identical CDR3 as well. A V gene of TRDV2 was called, but no J gene was assigned; the table calls TRDD3, which could not be checked here. CDR1 and CDR2 from the germline V gene are GEAIGNYY and EKD. This CDR3 has 16 residues. The CDR3 coding sequence is TGTGCCTGTGACGGGGGATACTCCTGGGACACCCGACAGATGTTCTTC. Its translation: CACDGGYSWDTRQMFF.